A single sample is the source of the 3 T cell receptor beta chains below, sequenced in a study of circulating CD8 cells and anti-PD-1 response in melanoma. The QIAseq Immune Repertoire TCR panel built the libraries from 15 ng of total RNA. TCRdb reprocessed the reads with MiXCR, giving one entry per CDR3 protein. The table has about 520 distinct CDR3 sequences, 10% seen once. From live CD3+CD8+TCRalphabeta+ cells, four PD-1 and/or TIGIT subsets were sorted. The sequenced sample was CD8+ T cells from PBMCs, obtained at baseline or after one month of anti-PD-1 therapy (not recorded which). The source of these receptors is a human donor with melanoma.

By sample fraction, this clonotype is large. J is TRBJ2-2 and V is TRBV7-3; D is ambiguous. The germline gives CDR1 SGHTA, CDR2 FQGTGA. The V end lost 5 bases, the J end lost 11 bases, and 12 bases lay between the germline ends. The length of the CDR3 is 12 residues. This chain's CDR3 is CASSPTGVELFF. The CDR3 nucleotides read TGTGCCAGCAGCCCAACCGGAGTCGAGCTGTTTTTT.

This clonotype is labeled large. This chain links TRBV27 with TRBJ1-1; D unclear. The germline V and J ends were trimmed by 5 bases and 1 base, with 11 bases remaining between them. Germline loops: CDR1 MNHEY, CDR2 SMNVEV (reference sequence). The CDR3 runs to 14 residues. Here the CDR3 reads CASSPLWENTEAFF. CDR3 nucleotides: TGTGCCAGCAGTCCCCTATGGGAGAACACTGAAGCTTTCTTT.

By sample share, this clonotype is large. The V gene is TRBV19, the J gene TRBJ1-1, with TRBD1 as a possible D gene (5 bases). The CDR3 contains 11 residues. Germline values: CDR1 LNHDA, CDR2 SQIVND (reference sequence). The ends were cut back, 8 bases at V and 4 bases at J, with 8 bases in the middle. CDR3 loop: CASYQGTEAFF. CDR3 nucleotides: TGTGCCAGTTATCAGGGCACTGAAGCTTTCTTT.